This T cell receptor (beta chain) was recorded in a study of T cell responses to AZD1222 COVID-19 vaccine. TCRdb's table, derived via immunoSEQ multiplex PCR, lists solely in-frame clones and lacks some. This table has approximately 170,000 clones, 85% to 95% appearing once. Germline loops: CDR1 DFQATT, CDR2 SNEGSKA (reference sequence). Trimming cost V 3 bases and J 8 bases; bases outside gene matches: 7. There are 13 residues in the CDR3. In this sample, this clone turned up once. Its target is not known. Second doses that came at about 4 or about 12 weeks were put together. Study findings and constraints: AZD1222 recipients seropositive at baseline numbered only 6 or 7. Following two doses of AZD1222, Spike-specific TCR breadth and depth rose. Repertoire sampling happened only post peak T cell response.

This sequence joins TRBV20-1 and TRBJ2-4; 7 bases are shared with TRBD2. The sequenced sample was peripheral blood, obtained 28 days after the second AZD1222 dose. The TCR was taken from an adult who received the AZD1222 COVID-19 vaccine. In nucleotides, the CDR3 is TGCAGTGCTAGTTTGGGGGGGGTAGACATTCAGTACTTC. Protein: CSASLGGVDIQYF.